Listed here are 24 T cell receptor beta chains from one sample, sequenced in a study of blood T cell repertoires in COVID-19 (dated by TCRdb to 2020 to 2021). The library came from the immunoSEQ multiplex PCR assay. Sourced from immuneACCESS, this table was stored by TCRdb with only in-frame sequences that have V and J called. A share of the clones is absent; for the studies checked, an unresolved V gene accounts for under half, and the remainder has no known explanation. This sample holds nearly 110,000 clones; about two thirds were observed only once. The ten largest clones capture about 1% of the sample. Sequencing was done on a sample of peripheral blood. These receptors came from a human donor with acute or convalescent COVID-19. The donor label of this sample is uncertain.

This sequence joins TRBV9 and TRBJ1-2; D not certain. This CDR3 has 14 amino acids. CDR1 is SGDLS, CDR2 YYNGEE, per germline. V lost 0 bases and J 6 bases, leaving 12 bases between the germline ends. CDR3 coding DNA: TGTGCCAGCAGCGTAGCCGCGACATCTGATGGCTACACCTTC. It codes for CASSVAATSDGYTF.

This clone came up a few times. This rearrangement joins TRBV7-8 to TRBJ2-7, with D unresolved. The germline V gene has CDR1 SGHVS and CDR2 FQNEAQ. Trimming pared 3 bases from V and 3 bases from J, leaving 9 bases between. The CDR3 sequence is 13 residues long. CDR3 loop: CASSLKPGYEQYV. For the CDR3, the DNA is TGTGCCAGCAGCTTGAAGCCGGGCTACGAGCAGTACGTC.

This clone came up a few times. CDR3 region: CASSLPGLAGKSSSYNEQFF. DNA for the CDR3: TGTGCCAGCAGTTTACCGGGACTAGCGGGGAAATCAAGCTCCTACAATGAGCAGTTCTTC. The J gene is TRBJ2-1, the V gene TRBV28; 13 bases are a match to TRBD2. There are 20 residues in the CDR3. The germline V gene has CDR1 MDHEN and CDR2 SYDVKM. J gave up 0 bases and V 2 bases, and 10 bases lay outside the gene matches.

This clone has a count of ten or more. The chain is built from TRBV9 and TRBJ2-7, with 11 bases that match TRBD1. CDR1 is SGDLS and CDR2 is YYNGEE in the germline V gene. V was clipped by 3 bases and J by 7 bases; unmatched bases: 6. There are 14 residues in the CDR3. CDR3: CASSAGQGAREQYV. In DNA, the CDR3 is TGTGCCAGCAGCGCCGGACAGGGGGCGAGGGAGCAGTACGTC.

The CDR3 DNA reads as TGTGCCAGCAGCACGGACAGGGGTGAATATGGCTACACCTTC. It translates to CASSTDRGEYGYTF. The chain employs TRBV7-2 and TRBJ1-2, with TRBD1 identical over 9 bases. The germline gives CDR1 SGHTA, CDR2 FQGNSA. The CDR3 spans 14 residues. Trimming cost V 5 bases and J 5 bases; bases outside gene matches: 6.

This chain links TRBV30 with TRBJ1-2; D not resolved. Trimming pared 0 bases from V and 7 bases from J, leaving 18 bases between. Germline V lookup: CDR1 GTSNPN, CDR2 SVGIG (reference sequence). The CDR3 runs 15 residues. The CDR3 nucleotides read TGTGCCTGGAGTGTACAACGACGGAGTACTAGTGGCTACACCTTC. Amino acid sequence: CAWSVQRRSTSGYTF.

This clone was picked up a small number of times. This chain uses TRBV30 with TRBJ1-1, with D perhaps matching TRBD1 (5 bases). This CDR3 contains 12 residues. Germline assignment: CDR1 GTSNPN and CDR2 SVGIG (reference sequence). V lost 1 base and J lost 8, with 11 bases in between. The CDR3 here is CAWSGGRGEAFF. The CDR3 DNA sequence: TGTGCCTGGAGTGGTGGGAGGGGCGAAGCTTTCTTT.

CDR3 DNA: TGTGCCAGCAGGGACAGAACCATGAACACTGAAGCTTTCTTT. Translated, it gives CASRDRTMNTEAFF. The rearrangement links TRBV6-5 to TRBJ1-1, with D perhaps TRBD1 (6 bases). Trimming pared 6 bases from V and 0 bases from J, leaving 11 bases between. There are 14 residues in the CDR3. CDR1 and CDR2 from the germline V gene are MNHEY and SVGAGI.

This rearrangement joins TRBV13 to TRBJ2-7; D is possibly TRBD2 (5 bases). The germline V gene encodes CDR1 PRHDT and CDR2 FYEKMQ (reference sequence). Trimming removed 6 bases from V and 0 bases from J, with 9 bases in between. The CDR3 has 13 amino acids. CDR3 protein: CASRKAASYEQYF. The CDR3 region has the DNA TGTGCCAGCAGGAAAGCGGCCTCCTACGAGCAGTACTTC.

This chain connects TRBV18 to TRBJ2-5; TRBD1 might be the D (6 bases). Germline V CDR1 and CDR2: KGHSH, LQKENI. Trimming left V 6 bases short and J 0 bases short, with 11 bases between. The CDR3 length is 14 residues. The DNA for the CDR3 is TGTGCCAGCTCCCCCACAGGGAACCAAGAGACCCAGTACTTC. Residues: CASSPTGNQETQYF. Drawing the rest from reference TRBV18 and TRBJ2-5, the complete variable domain is NAGVMQNPRHLVRRRGQEARLRCSPMKGHSHVYWYRQLPEEGLKFMVYLQKENIIDESGMPKERFSAEFPKEGPSILRIQQVVRGDSAAYFCASSPTGNQETQYFGPGTRLLVL.

This clone was counted many times. The chain is built from TRBV5-1 and TRBJ2-7, with 10 positions matching TRBD2. The CDR3 consists of 15 residues. Unmatched junction bases numbered 7, after V lost 3 bases and J lost 4 bases. Germline lookup yields CDR1 SGHRS and CDR2 YFSETQ. CDR3 sequence (DNA): TGCGCCAGCAGCTCCCTAGCGGGGGTAGGATACGAGCAGTACTTC. Translating gives CASSSLAGVGYEQYF. The complete variable domain, with remaining parts taken from reference TRBV5-1 and TRBJ2-7, reads KAGVTQTPRYLIKTRGQQVTLSCSPISGHRSVSWYQQTPGQGLQFLFEYFSETQRNKGNFPGRFSGRQFSNSRSEMNVSTLELGDSALYLCASSSLAGVGYEQYFGPGTRLTVT.

The chain carries TRBV29-1 and TRBJ1-3; no definite D call. The germline V gene encodes CDR1 SQVTM and CDR2 ANQGSEA. This CDR3 is built from 13 residues. The germline V and J ends were trimmed by 6 bases and 1 base, with 10 bases remaining between them. This chain's CDR3 is CSVLGVSGNTIYF. The CDR3 coding sequence is TGCAGCGTGTTGGGAGTATCTGGAAACACCATATATTTT.

The chain joins TRBV4-1 to TRBJ1-5; a possible D gene is TRBD1 (5 bases). The CDR3 contains 17 residues. V was shortened by 3 bases and J by 1 base, with 16 bases between the two germline ends. Germline CDR1 is MGHRA and CDR2 is YSYEKL. CDR3 DNA: TGCGCCAGCAGCCATGTGGGGCAGACTTTAAGCAATCAGCCCCAGCATTTT. Its translation: CASSHVGQTLSNQPQHF.

The J gene is TRBJ2-5, the V gene TRBV7-2; the match to TRBD1 covers 9 bases. Per the germline V gene, CDR1 is SGHTA and CDR2 is FQGNSA. J was trimmed by 10 bases and V by 5 bases; bases with no gene match: 5. CDR3 size: 12 residues. CDR3 protein: CASSIDRGGQYF. DNA for the CDR3: TGTGCCAGCAGCATCGACAGGGGGGGCCAGTACTTC.

The chain recombines TRBV6-5 with TRBJ1-6, with D possibly matching TRBD1 (6 bases). The ends were cut back, 4 bases at V and 8 bases at J, with 9 bases in the middle. CDR3 length: 13 residues. Per the germline V gene, CDR1 is MNHEY and CDR2 is SVGAGI. The chain's CDR3 is CASSSTGYSPLHF. DNA for the CDR3: TGTGCCAGCAGTTCCACAGGGTATTCACCCCTCCACTTT.

The chain has TRBV6-6 and TRBJ1-1; maybe TRBD1 (6 bases). Germline values: CDR1 MNHNY, CDR2 SVGAGI (reference sequence). V was clipped by 8 bases and J by 3 bases, with 13 bases between them. This CDR3 contains 13 residues. CDR3 nucleotides: TGTGCCAGCTCGGGACATCAGGACACTGAAGCTTTCTTT. This encodes CASSGHQDTEAFF.

This chain connects TRBV19 to TRBJ1-6, with D tentatively TRBD1 (6 bases). Germline V gives CDR1 LNHDA, CDR2 SQIVND (reference sequence). This CDR3 comprises 18 residues. V lost 4 bases, J lost 7 bases, and 23 bases lay in between. DNA for the CDR3: TGTGCCAGTAGTAGTGTTCACTCTTCCAGGGGTGCGAATTCACCCCTCCACTTT. As protein: CASSSVHSSRGANSPLHF.

CDR3 nucleotides: TGTGCCACCAGTGATGGCCCCACAGATGAAGCTTTCTTT. Translated, it gives CATSDGPTDEAFF. V usage is TRBV24-1 and J usage is TRBJ1-1; D not resolved. V was pared by 3 bases and J by 7 bases, with 11 bases between. Germline V gene sequence: CDR1 KGHDR, CDR2 SFDVKD. This CDR3 has 13 residues.

The chain joins TRBV28 to TRBJ2-7, with a tentative D call TRBD1 (5 bases). The germline gives CDR1 MDHEN, CDR2 SYDVKM. V lost 0 bases to trimming and J lost 1 base, with 16 bases between them. The CDR3 totals 17 residues. Here the CDR3 DNA reads TGTGCCAGCAGTTTATGGGACCCAGGGTTGTCTTCCTACGAGCAGTACTTC. Residues: CASSLWDPGLSSYEQYF.

V and J are TRBV6-5 and TRBJ1-6, with 9 bases identical to TRBD1. CDR3 length equals 14 residues. With V trimmed by 5 bases and J by 11 bases, 7 bases remained unmatched. Germline values: CDR1 MNHEY, CDR2 SVGAGI. The CDR3 is CASSLQGAKTPLHF. CDR3 nucleotides: TGTGCCAGCAGTCTACAGGGGGCGAAGACACCCCTCCACTTT.

About this clone: This likely comes from a read error, as the CDR3 has no conserved phenylalanine or tryptophan at its end. The V and J genes are TRBV18 and TRBJ1-2, with unresolved D. The germline V and J ends were trimmed by 6 bases and 0 bases, with 14 bases remaining between them. The CDR3 spans 15 residues. Per germline, CDR1 KGHSH and CDR2 LQKENI. CDR3 protein: CASSPGLEANYGYTY. As DNA, the CDR3 is TGTGCCAGCTCCCCCGGACTGGAAGCTAACTATGGCTACACCTAC.

The chain uses TRBV4-1 and TRBJ2-1; 8 bases fit TRBD2. The CDR3 extends over 15 amino acids. Germline-derived CDR1 and CDR2 are MGHRA and YSYEKL. V lost 8 bases, J lost 0 bases, and 6 bases stayed unmatched. This CDR3 reads CASRGGRTSYNEQFF. CDR3 in DNA: TGCGCCAGCCGGGGGGGGAGAACCTCCTACAATGAGCAGTTCTTC.

The V and J genes are TRBV5-4 and TRBJ2-3; 8 nucleotides match TRBD2. CDR1 and CDR2 from the germline V gene are SGHNT and YYREEE (reference sequence). The CDR3 runs to 14 residues. J lost 9 bases, V lost 0 bases, and 6 bases had no gene match. In nucleotides, the CDR3 is TGTGCCAGCAGCTTGGATGTAGCGGGGAAAACGCAGTATTTT. It translates to CASSLDVAGKTQYF.

The chain carries TRBV6-1 and TRBJ1-4; perhaps TRBD1 as D (6 bases). V dropped 1 base and J dropped 5 bases, with 11 bases sitting between them. The CDR3 consists of 15 residues. The germline gives CDR1 MNHNS, CDR2 SASEGT. The CDR3 sequence is CASSEVGGVNEKLFF. The CDR3 DNA is TGTGCCAGCAGTGAAGTAGGGGGGGTAAATGAAAAACTGTTTTTT.